This is a list of T cell receptor beta chains from one sample in a study of blood T cell repertoires in COVID-19. The data were produced by immunoSEQ multiplex PCR, yet TCRdb's version contains in-frame clones alone and is incomplete. The table includes 250,000 or so clones, about 88% detected once. Input material: peripheral blood. These receptors were taken from a woman in her forties who had recovered from COVID-19. CDR3s include the opening cysteine and the closing phenylalanine or tryptophan. A D gene is named only where the DNA matches it firmly. Size values are once, few and many counts, or a class for expanded clones, and some rows have none.

V gene: TRBV27; J gene: TRBJ1-5; clone size: few; D gene: TRBD1; CDR3 DNA: TGTGCCAGCAGTTTAATGGGACAGGGGGCTTATCAGCCCCAGCATTTT; CDR3 protein: CASSLMGQGAYQPQHF
V gene: TRBV6-5; J gene: TRBJ2-1; clone size: once; D gene: TRBD2; CDR3 DNA: TGTGCCAGCCAAATAGCGGGAGCTCAGAATGAGCAGTTCTTC; CDR3 protein: CASQIAGAQNEQFF
V gene: TRBV5-6; J gene: TRBJ1-2; clone size: -; D gene: -; CDR3 DNA: TGTGCCAGCAGCTTGGCCGGGACATGGGGCTACACCTTC; CDR3 protein: CASSLAGTWGYTF
V gene: TRBV19; J gene: TRBJ2-3; clone size: -; D gene: -; CDR3 DNA: TGTGCCAGTAGTAGGACACTTCGAGCGCAGTATTTT; CDR3 protein: CASSRTLRAQYF
V gene: TRBV9; J gene: TRBJ2-1; clone size: -; D gene: -; CDR3 DNA: TGTGCCAGCAGCGTACAAGCGAACAATGAGCAGTTCTTC; CDR3 protein: CASSVQANNEQFF
V gene: TRBV13; J gene: TRBJ1-3; clone size: -; D gene: TRBD1; CDR3 DNA: TGTGCCACCGCCGGGACAGGGGGCGCCCTCACTGGAAACACCATATATTTT; CDR3 protein: CATAGTGGALTGNTIYF
V gene: TRBV2; J gene: TRBJ1-4; clone size: -; D gene: -; CDR3 DNA: TGTGCCAGCAGTGAGCAGGGGCAGGGGAGTGAAAAACTGTTTTTT; CDR3 protein: CASSEQGQGSEKLFF
V gene: TRBV7-3; J gene: TRBJ2-3; clone size: -; D gene: -; CDR3 DNA: TGTGCCAGCAGCCCAGCGGCAGGCACAGATACGCAGTATTTT; CDR3 protein: CASSPAAGTDTQYF
V gene: TRBV24-1; J gene: TRBJ2-5; clone size: -; D gene: -; CDR3 DNA: TGTGCCACCAGTGAACCAGGAATCGAGGGTTGGGTACCTTTCCAAGAGACCCAGTACTTC; CDR3 protein: CATSEPGIEGWVPFQETQYF
V gene: TRBV18; J gene: TRBJ1-1; clone size: -; D gene: -; CDR3 DNA: TGTGCCAGCTCACTCCGGGCTGAAGCTTTCTTT; CDR3 protein: CASSLRAEAFF
V gene: TRBV11-3; J gene: TRBJ2-3; clone size: -; D gene: -; CDR3 DNA: TGTGCCAGCAGCTTGTCTGGGCTCTTGGGTACGCAGTATTTT; CDR3 protein: CASSLSGLLGTQYF